This T cell receptor (beta chain) was recovered during a study of T cell responses to AZD1222 COVID-19 vaccine. Repertoires were generated with immunoSEQ multiplex PCR, while TCRdb's copy carries only in-frame clones and drops some. The table lists 95,000 to 150,000 clones, 85% to 90% of them singletons. V lost 2 bases, J lost 4 bases, and 6 bases stayed unmatched. Germline V gene lookup returns CDR1 MNHEY and CDR2 SMNVEV (reference sequence). This CDR3 is built from 17 residues. The chain carries TRBV27 and TRBJ2-3, with 13 nucleotides matching TRBD2. The sample was peripheral blood, taken on day 0 of AZD1222 vaccination. This clonotype was obtained from an adult in good health. This CDR3 reads CASSLIGLAGESDTQYF. For the CDR3, the DNA is TGTGCCAGCAGTTTAATAGGACTAGCGGGAGAATCAGATACGCAGTATTTT.